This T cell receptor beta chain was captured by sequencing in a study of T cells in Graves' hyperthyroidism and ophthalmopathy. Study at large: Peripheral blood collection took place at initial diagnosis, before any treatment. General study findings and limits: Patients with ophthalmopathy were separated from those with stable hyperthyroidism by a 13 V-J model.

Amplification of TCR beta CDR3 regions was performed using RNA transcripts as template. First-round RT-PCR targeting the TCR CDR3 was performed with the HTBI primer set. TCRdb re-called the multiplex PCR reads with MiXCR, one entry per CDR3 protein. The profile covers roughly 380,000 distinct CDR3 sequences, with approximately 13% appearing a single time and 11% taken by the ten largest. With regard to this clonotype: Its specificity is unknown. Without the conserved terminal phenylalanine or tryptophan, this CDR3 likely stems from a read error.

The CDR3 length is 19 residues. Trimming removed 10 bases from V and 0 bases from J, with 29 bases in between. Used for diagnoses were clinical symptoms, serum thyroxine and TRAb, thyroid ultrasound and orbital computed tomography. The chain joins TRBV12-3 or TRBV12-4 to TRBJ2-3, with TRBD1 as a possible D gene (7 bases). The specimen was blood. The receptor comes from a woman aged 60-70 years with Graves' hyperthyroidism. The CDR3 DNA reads TGTGCCACTACCTGGGCAGGGGGGCTTTTAGGCGGTAGCACAGATACGCAGTATCTT. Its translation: CATTWAGGLLGGSTDTQYL.